The 20 T cell receptor beta chains listed next were all sequenced from one sample in a study of T cell responses to AZD1222 COVID-19 vaccine. TCRdb's copy holds only in-frame clones and misses some; the assay was immunoSEQ multiplex PCR. The data contain approximately 91,000 clones, more than 85% of them singletons. The input for sequencing was peripheral blood, taken 28 days after the second AZD1222 dose. The receptors originated from an adult who received the AZD1222 COVID-19 vaccine.

V gene TRBV28 combines with J gene TRBJ1-1, with 7 bases fitting TRBD1. Germline values: CDR1 MDHEN, CDR2 SYDVKM. The CDR3 loop spans 14 amino acids. With V trimmed by 5 bases and J by 8 bases, 11 bases remained unmatched. The CDR3 DNA is TGTGCCAGCAGTCCCGGACAGGCTAGTCGGGAAGCTTTCTTT. Protein: CASSPGQASREAFF.

The chain recombines TRBV9 with TRBJ2-7, with TRBD1 identical over 10 bases. J gave up 2 bases and V 3 bases, and 8 bases lay outside the gene matches. Germline CDR1 reads SGDLS; CDR2 reads YYNGEE. The CDR3 contains 16 residues. In DNA, the CDR3 is TGTGCCAGCAGCGCCTCCGGGGACAGGGGACCCTACGAGCAGTACTTC. This codes for CASSASGDRGPYEQYF. Variable domain in full (rest from reference TRBV9 and TRBJ2-7): DSGVTQTPKHLITATGQRVTLRCSPRSGDLSVYWYQQSLDQGLQFLIQYYNGEERAKGNILERFSAQQFPDLHSELNLSSLELGDSALYFCASSASGDRGPYEQYFGPGTRLTVT.

In its sample, this clone was seen a few times. The chain combines TRBV29-1 with TRBJ1-1; D remains unclear. The ends were cut back, 5 bases at V and 0 bases at J, with 10 bases in the middle. This CDR3 has 13 amino acids. The germline V gene encodes CDR1 SQVTM and CDR2 ANQGSEA. This CDR3 reads CSVRDRLNTEAFF. CDR3 in DNA: TGCAGCGTTCGCGATAGGTTGAACACTGAAGCTTTCTTT.

V usage is TRBV2 and J usage is TRBJ1-2; 7 nucleotides line up with TRBD1. The trim removed 5 bases at V and 4 bases at J, leaving 13 bases unmatched. The CDR3 has 16 residues. Germline V gene sequence: CDR1 SNHLY, CDR2 FYNNEI. CDR3: CASSKGRQGLVYGYTF. DNA for the CDR3: TGTGCCAGCAGTAAGGGACGACAGGGTCTCGTCTATGGCTACACCTTC.

The V call is TRBV28, the J call TRBJ2-2; perhaps TRBD2 as D (5 bases). CDR3 length equals 15 residues. Germline V gene lookup returns CDR1 MDHEN and CDR2 SYDVKM. V gave up 7 bases and J gave up 5 bases, with 17 bases separating them. CDR3 protein: CASTSRREGTGELFF. For the CDR3, the DNA is TGTGCCAGCACTTCTCGACGGGAAGGTACCGGGGAGCTGTTTTTT.

The chain carries TRBV3-1 (or the pseudogene TRBV3-2) and TRBJ2-2; 15 bases are shared with TRBD2. Germline V gene sequence: CDR1 LGHDT, CDR2 YNNKEL (reference sequence). CDR3 length equals 16 residues. Losses at the gene ends were 4 bases for V and 6 bases for J; bases not matched to a gene: 3. The CDR3 protein is CASSRGTSGRSGELFF. In DNA, the CDR3 is TGTGCCAGCAGCCGAGGGACTAGCGGGAGGTCCGGGGAGCTGTTTTTT.

This sequence joins TRBV27 and TRBJ1-5; tentatively, D is TRBD1 (6 bases). Looked up from germline, CDR1 is MNHEY and CDR2 is SMNVEV (reference sequence). The CDR3 totals 15 residues. The V end was cut by 3 bases, the J end by 1 base, with 10 bases between. In nucleotides, the CDR3 is TGTGCCAGCAGTTTTGGGGGGCTGAGCAATCAGCCCCAGCATTTT. The encoded protein is CASSFGGLSNQPQHF.

The V call is TRBV28, the J call TRBJ1-4, with a tentative D call TRBD1 (5 bases). This CDR3 is built from 14 residues. Germline CDR1 is MDHEN and CDR2 is SYDVKM. Between the trimmed V and J ends, which lost 4 bases and 7 bases, there was a span of 13 bases. CDR3 nucleotides: TGTGCCAGCAGTTCGGGGACCGGCCGTGAAAAACTGTTTTTT. Translated: CASSSGTGREKLFF. Full variable domain (missing parts from reference TRBV28 and TRBJ1-4): DVKVTQSSRYLVKRTGEKVFLECVQDMDHENMFWYRQDPGLGLRLIYFSYDVKMKEKGDIPEGYSVSREKKERFSLILESASTNQTSMYLCASSSGTGREKLFFGSGTQLSVL.

CDR3 coding DNA: TGTGCCAGCAGCGGGGGGGGGAGAGTTCGCGAGCAGTACTTC. It translates to CASSGGGRVREQYF. The chain couples TRBV14 to TRBJ2-7, with 7 bases matching TRBD2. Germline V CDR1 and CDR2: SGHDN, FVKESK. The CDR3 is 14 amino acids. V shed 5 bases, J shed 6 bases, and the junction held 10 bases outside the gene matches. Using reference TRBV14 and TRBJ2-7 for the parts outside the CDR3, the full variable domain is EAGVTQFPSHSVIEKGQTVTLRCDPISGHDNLYWYRRVMGKEIKFLLHFVKESKQDESGMPNNRFLAERTGGTYSTLKVQPAELEDSGVYFCASSGGGRVREQYFGPGTRLTVT.

This chain joins TRBV6-5 and TRBJ2-3; D ambiguous. Trimming stripped 7 bases from V and 6 bases from J, with 11 bases between. CDR3 size: 12 residues. Germline V CDR1 and CDR2: MNHEY, SVGAGI. Here the CDR3 reads CASTLDGDTQYF. CDR3 bases: TGTGCCAGCACTCTCGACGGTGATACGCAGTATTTT.

The chain links TRBV24-1 to TRBJ2-1; 7 nucleotides agree with TRBD1. Germline CDR1 KGHDR, CDR2 SFDVKD. The CDR3 sequence is 16 residues long. The J segment lost 4 bases and the V segment lost 3 bases, leaving 8 bases of the junction unmatched. The CDR3 sequence is CATSDIRDREYNEQFF. The CDR3 nucleotides read TGTGCCACCAGTGATATACGGGACAGAGAGTACAATGAGCAGTTCTTC.

The CDR3 loop is CASSPGGGWDTEAFF. CDR3 sequence (DNA): TGTGCCAGCAGCCCCGGGGGGGGTTGGGACACTGAAGCTTTCTTT. The V gene is TRBV5-5, the J gene TRBJ1-1; a weak D match, TRBD1 (5 bases). The CDR3 is made up of 15 amino acids. Germline CDR1 is SGHKS and CDR2 is YYEKEE (reference sequence). The V end was cut by 4 bases, the J end by 3 bases, with 16 bases between.

The chain uses TRBV27 and TRBJ2-1; a possible D gene is TRBD2 (6 bases). The CDR3 runs 16 residues. Germline V gives CDR1 MNHEY, CDR2 SMNVEV (reference sequence). CDR3 sequence reads: CAVHISSASSYNEQFF. The CDR3 bases are TGTGCAGTTCATATATCTAGCGCAAGCTCCTACAATGAGCAGTTCTTC.

The chain recombines TRBV14 with TRBJ2-5; no firm D call. V dropped 3 bases and J dropped 5 bases, with 19 bases sitting between them. There are 16 residues in the CDR3. CDR1 is SGHDN, CDR2 FVKESK, per germline. The chain's CDR3 is CASSQTWSRSGETQYF. The CDR3 nucleotides read TGTGCCAGCAGCCAGACTTGGTCTAGAAGTGGGGAGACCCAGTACTTC.

The DNA of the CDR3 is TGTGCCAGCAGGACTCTCCTCGGGACAGCTGGAAACACCATATATTTT. It translates to CASRTLLGTAGNTIYF. V is TRBV27 and J is TRBJ1-3, with 7 bases identical to TRBD1. Germline CDR1 MNHEY, CDR2 SMNVEV (reference sequence). With V trimmed by 6 bases and J by 2 bases, 10 bases remained unmatched. This CDR3 has 16 residues.

The J gene is TRBJ2-7, the V gene TRBV7-2, with D possibly being TRBD1 (5 bases). This CDR3 has 15 residues. Germline CDR1 reads SGHTA; CDR2 reads FQGNSA. The V and J ends lost 2 bases and 3 bases respectively, with 14 bases between them. This CDR3 is CASSLNGAGNYEQYF. The CDR3 nucleotides read TGTGCCAGCAGCTTAAATGGGGCAGGGAACTACGAGCAGTACTTC.

The chain uses TRBV28 and TRBJ2-7; the match to TRBD2 covers 11 bases. With V trimmed by 8 bases and J by 0 bases, 3 bases remained unmatched. The V gene's germline CDR1 is MDHEN and CDR2 SYDVKM. CDR3 length: 14 residues. CDR3 protein: CASVAGGSSYEQYF. Here the CDR3 DNA reads TGTGCCAGCGTAGCGGGAGGGAGCTCCTACGAGCAGTACTTC.

This clone was observed a few times. This chain links TRBV25-1 with TRBJ1-5, with unresolved D. Trimming cost V 4 bases and J 6 bases, with 10 bases left between them. CDR1 is MGHDK, CDR2 SYGVNS, per germline. There are 13 residues in the CDR3. In nucleotides, the CDR3 is TGTGCCAGCAGTGCCGGGTTCAGTCAGCCCCAGCATTTT. Protein: CASSAGFSQPQHF.

The chain is built from TRBV5-8 and TRBJ1-2, with TRBD1 as a possible D gene (5 bases). The germline V gene encodes CDR1 SGHTS and CDR2 YDEGEE. The CDR3 consists of 13 residues. V was cut by 4 bases and J by 2 bases, with 9 bases left in between. CDR3 DNA sequence: TGTGCCAGCAGCCCGTGGGGGAACTATGGCTACACCTTC. It encodes CASSPWGNYGYTF.

V is TRBV11-1 and J is TRBJ2-1; D is perhaps TRBD2 (5 bases). V gave up 3 bases and J gave up 4 bases, with 7 bases separating them. Germline V gene lookup returns CDR1 SGHAT and CDR2 FQDESV (reference sequence). The CDR3 runs to 13 residues. The CDR3 DNA reads as TGTGCCAGCAGCTTGTGGGAGTACAATGAGCAGTTCTTC. Translated, it gives CASSLWEYNEQFF. Using reference TRBV11-1 and TRBJ2-1 for the parts outside the CDR3, the full variable domain is EAEVAQSPRYKITEKSQAVAFWCDPISGHATLYWYRQILGQGPELLVQFQDESVVDDSQLPKDRFSAERLKGVDSTLKIQPAELGDSAMYLCASSLWEYNEQFFGPGTRLTVL.